These 31 T cell receptor beta chains were sequenced from one sample in a study of shared clonotypes between healthy human individuals (dated by TCRdb to 2020 to 2022). CD8 naive samples were CD45RO-negative cells positively selected for CCR7, giving a CD45RA+CCR7+ population that excluded TemRA cells. Library creation used the immunoSEQ multiplex PCR assay. In TCRdb, the immuneACCESS table is reduced to in-frame sequences with V and J assigned. These tables do not hold every clone; where another copy was compared, an unresolved V gene accounts for under half, and the others remain unexplained. A total of some 2 million clones appear in this sample, about 95% of them only once. The ten top clones hold around 1.1% of the sample. The sample consisted of naive CD8+ T cells sorted from blood. The cell subset or site tag for this specimen amounts to: CD45RA+CCR7+. The receptors stem from a man in his late teens or twenties in good health.

The rearrangement joins TRBV10-2 to TRBJ2-1; 9 bases map to TRBD1. This CDR3 contains 14 residues. V was pared by 2 bases and J by 8 bases, with 4 bases of the junction left unmatched. Germline-derived CDR1 and CDR2 are WSHSY and SAAADI. CDR3: CASSEPGQGHEQFF. CDR3 nucleotides: TGCGCCAGCAGTGAGCCCGGACAGGGGCATGAGCAGTTCTTC.

The CDR3 bases are TGTGCCAGCAGCAAAGATAGGTTTTTAACGGGACAGGGGAACTACGAGCAGTACTTC. Protein product: CASSKDRFLTGQGNYEQYF. The gene calls are TRBV21-1 and TRBJ2-7; the table's TRBD1 call for D was not verified on the DNA. TRBV21-1 is a known pseudogene. CDR3 length: 19 amino acids.

V and J are TRBV10-3 and TRBJ1-4, with D maybe TRBD1 (5 bases). The CDR3 runs to 14 residues. Germline CDR1 ENHRY, CDR2 SYGVKD. V lost 3 bases, J lost 7 bases, and 12 bases lay in between. Here the CDR3 DNA reads TGTGCCATCAGTGACAGGGACGGGGGTGAAAAACTGTTTTTT. Residues: CAISDRDGGEKLFF.

The rearrangement links TRBV13 to TRBJ2-5; maybe TRBD2 (5 bases). Germline V gene sequence: CDR1 PRHDT, CDR2 FYEKMQ (reference sequence). This CDR3 region has 14 residues. V was cut by 4 bases and J by 1 base, with 10 bases left in between. As DNA, the CDR3 is TGTGCCAGCAGCTACCGGACTGGCCAAGAGACCCAGTACTTC. The encoded protein is CASSYRTGQETQYF.

V usage is TRBV2 and J usage is TRBJ2-7, with D possibly matching TRBD2 (5 bases). Between the trimmed V and J ends, which lost 4 bases and 0 bases, there was a span of 13 bases. This CDR3 has 15 residues. In germline, CDR1 is SNHLY, CDR2 FYNNEI. In DNA form, the CDR3 reads TGTGCCAGCAGTGGGGCTGAGGGCTTCTCCTACGAGCAGTACTTC. Its translation is CASSGAEGFSYEQYF.

This clone was detected once. This chain connects TRBV5-6 to TRBJ2-1; a weak D match, TRBD1 (6 bases). Germline loops: CDR1 SGHDT, CDR2 YYEEEE. The CDR3 sequence is 14 residues long. V lost 4 bases and J lost 6, with 14 bases in between. CDR3 in amino acids: CASSPRGGSNEQFF. The CDR3 bases are TGTGCCAGCAGCCCAAGAGGGGGATCCAATGAGCAGTTCTTC.

This rearrangement joins TRBV10-1 to TRBJ2-7, with 7 bases lining up with TRBD2. CDR1 is WNHNN, CDR2 SYGVQD, per germline (reference sequence). The CDR3 spans 15 residues. With V trimmed by 10 bases and J by 5 bases, 17 bases remained unmatched. The CDR3 bases are TGCGCCACCCCGGGTTGGGAGGGAATTTATCACGAGCAGTACTTC. This sequence encodes CATPGWEGIYHEQYF.

This chain joins TRBV30 and TRBJ2-3; a possible D gene is TRBD2 (5 bases). CDR1 and CDR2 (germline): GTSNPN, SVGIG (reference sequence). V lost 4 bases, J lost 2 bases, and 13 bases lay in between. The CDR3 is 14 residues long. CDR3 DNA: TGTGCCTGGATAGGCGACGACTACACAGATACGCAGTATTTT. Its protein product is CAWIGDDYTDTQYF.

The chain is built from TRBV10-1 and TRBJ2-7, with a possible D match to TRBD2 (6 bases). The CDR3 totals 13 residues. Germline lookup yields CDR1 WNHNN and CDR2 SYGVQD (reference sequence). The V and J ends lost 3 bases and 6 bases respectively, with 12 bases between them. This chain's CDR3 is CASSDSGGTEQYF. The CDR3 nucleotides are TGCGCCAGCAGTGATAGTGGGGGGACCGAGCAGTACTTC.

This clone was recorded a few times. This specimen includes other DNA sequences encoding the same CDR3. The V call is TRBV5-6, the J call TRBJ2-3; no reliable D call. Germline assignment: CDR1 SGHDT and CDR2 YYEEEE. V was clipped by 1 base and J by 4 bases, with 1 base between them. This CDR3 contains 11 residues. CDR3 in amino acids: CASSLSDTQYF. The DNA of the CDR3 is TGTGCCAGCAGCTTGTCAGATACGCAGTATTTT. Filled out from reference TRBV5-6 and TRBJ2-3, the complete variable domain reads DAGVTQSPTHLIKTRGQQVTLRCSPKSGHDTVSWYQQALGQGPQFIFQYYEEEERQRGNFPDRFSGHQFPNYSSELNVNALLLGDSALYLCASSLSDTQYFGPGTRLTVL.

V usage is TRBV28 and J usage is TRBJ2-3; perhaps D is TRBD1 or TRBD2 (6 bases each). CDR3 length: 15 amino acids. CDR1 and CDR2 from the germline V gene are MDHEN and SYDVKM. V lost 3 bases and J lost 6, with 16 bases in between. For the CDR3, the DNA is TGTGCCAGCAGTTTCAGGGGAGGAGGGACCGATACGCAGTATTTT. Amino acids: CASSFRGGGTDTQYF.

V gene TRBV11-2 combines with J gene TRBJ2-5, with 8 bases matching TRBD1. The germline V gene has CDR1 SGHAT and CDR2 FQNNGV. The CDR3 is made up of 15 amino acids. V shed 7 bases, J shed 0 bases, and the junction held 7 bases outside the gene matches. The CDR3 sequence is CASTSTGVYQETQYF. The CDR3 region has the DNA TGTGCCAGCACCTCGACAGGGGTGTACCAAGAGACCCAGTACTTC.

The chain is built from TRBV30 and TRBJ1-2; possible D gene TRBD1, 5 bases. This CDR3 has 17 residues. The V gene lost 4 bases and the J gene lost 4 bases, with 25 bases spanning the gap. Looked up from germline, CDR1 is GTSNPN and CDR2 is SVGIG (reference sequence). The CDR3 nucleotides read TGTGCCTGGACCTATCGGGGGTTACAGGTCTCCTTCTATGGCTACACCTTC. As protein: CAWTYRGLQVSFYGYTF.

The chain combines TRBV11-2 with TRBJ1-3; D unresolved. Trimming shortened V by 1 base and J by 0 bases, and 7 bases separated the two germline ends. The CDR3 sequence is 15 residues long. Germline CDR1 SGHAT, CDR2 FQNNGV. CDR3 bases: TGTGCCAGCAGCTTAGGATCTAGCTCTGGAAACACCATATATTTT. Translation: CASSLGSSSGNTIYF.

Points on this clone: Additional DNA sequences in this sample encode the identical CDR3. The V gene is TRBV4-1, the J gene TRBJ2-7, with D possibly being TRBD2 (6 bases). This CDR3 region has 15 residues. Trimming stripped 1 base from V and 1 base from J, with 11 bases between. Germline CDR1 reads MGHRA; CDR2 reads YSYEKL. The CDR3 loop is CASSQVGLASYEQYF. The CDR3 DNA reads as TGCGCCAGCAGCCAAGTGGGCCTAGCGTCCTACGAGCAGTACTTC.

The J gene is TRBJ1-3, the V gene TRBV7-9; the D gene is possibly TRBD1 (6 bases). V lost 4 bases, J lost 0 bases, and 10 bases lay in between. CDR3 size: 15 residues. In germline, CDR1 is SEHNR, CDR2 FQNEAQ (reference sequence). The CDR3 DNA follows: TGTGCCAGCAGCTATACAGGGCCCTCTGGAAACACCATATATTTT. This translates into CASSYTGPSGNTIYF.

Turning to this clone: Additional DNA sequences in this sample encode the identical CDR3. The gene calls are TRBV25-1 and TRBJ1-6, with D unresolved. From germline, CDR1 is MGHDK and CDR2 SYGVNS. The germline V and J ends were trimmed by 10 bases and 3 bases, with 13 bases remaining between them. The length of the CDR3 is 14 residues. Here the CDR3 reads CATTEGSYNSPLHF. The CDR3 coding sequence is TGTGCCACCACGGAAGGTAGCTATAATTCACCCCTCCACTTT.

V gene TRBV6-5 combines with J gene TRBJ1-6; no definite D call. Trimming took 0 bases from V and 8 from J, leaving 2 bases between them. CDR3 length: 12 amino acids. Per the germline V gene, CDR1 is MNHEY and CDR2 is SVGAGI. CDR3 sequence (DNA): TGTGCCAGCAGTTACTCTGATTCACCCCTCCACTTT. Translated: CASSYSDSPLHF.

The chain recombines TRBV20-1 with TRBJ1-4; D call uncertain. CDR1 and CDR2 from the germline V gene are DFQATT and SNEGSKA (reference sequence). The CDR3 has 11 residues. V lost 5 bases to trimming and J lost 12 bases, with 13 bases between them. Here the CDR3 reads CSAGVPWELFF. In DNA form, the CDR3 reads TGCAGTGCTGGGGTGCCCTGGGAACTGTTTTTT.

V and J are TRBV6-1 and TRBJ1-2, with a tentative D call TRBD1 (6 bases). Deletions cut 2 bases from V and 8 bases from J, with 18 bases between. The CDR3 length is 15 residues. Germline loops: CDR1 MNHNS, CDR2 SASEGT. The CDR3 region has the DNA TGTGCCAGCAGTGAAAATCAGGGGTTTTATGAAGGCTACACCTTC. Amino acid sequence: CASSENQGFYEGYTF.

The rearrangement links TRBV7-6 to TRBJ2-7, with D perhaps TRBD1 (5 bases). CDR3 length: 13 amino acids. V was shortened by 7 bases and J by 2 bases, with 12 bases between the two germline ends. The germline V gene has CDR1 SGHVS and CDR2 FNYEAQ. The CDR3 here is CASTQGATYEQYF. CDR3 nucleotide sequence: TGTGCCAGCACCCAAGGGGCCACCTACGAGCAGTACTTC.

The chain uses TRBV28 and TRBJ2-7; perhaps TRBD1 as D (5 bases). Germline CDR1 reads MDHEN; CDR2 reads SYDVKM. The V gene lost 3 bases and the J gene lost 4 bases, with 13 bases spanning the gap. The CDR3 runs 14 residues. The CDR3 DNA follows: TGTGCCAGCAGTTTTTTGCAGGGTGGGTACGAGCAGTACTTC. Protein product: CASSFLQGGYEQYF.

The chain uses TRBV9 and TRBJ1-6; D is unresolved. The CDR3 loop spans 12 amino acids. Germline V gene lookup returns CDR1 SGDLS and CDR2 YYNGEE. The germline V and J ends were trimmed by 4 bases and 8 bases, with 7 bases remaining between them. The DNA of the CDR3 is TGTGCCAGCAGCCACAATGATTCACCCCTCCACTTT. Amino acid sequence: CASSHNDSPLHF.

This chain connects TRBV9 to TRBJ1-4, with a weak D call TRBD1 (6 bases). Germline CDR1 and CDR2: SGDLS and YYNGEE. The CDR3 runs 15 residues. Trimming took 5 bases from V and 8 from J, leaving 19 bases between them. For the CDR3, the DNA is TGTGCCAGCAGTGTGAGGGCAGGGGTTTTAGAAAAACTGTTTTTT. This translates into CASSVRAGVLEKLFF.

The chain employs TRBV29-1 and TRBJ1-1; no clear D gene. The CDR3 runs 12 residues. In germline, CDR1 is SQVTM, CDR2 ANQGSEA. Trimming removed 6 bases from V and 0 bases from J, with 8 bases in between. In nucleotides, the CDR3 is TGCAGCGTCCTAGGCCTGAACACTGAAGCTTTCTTT. Translation: CSVLGLNTEAFF.

The rearrangement joins TRBV10-1 to TRBJ1-2, with D hard to call. Germline assignment: CDR1 WNHNN and CDR2 SYGVQD (reference sequence). CDR3 size: 13 residues. The V end was cut by 5 bases, the J end by 8 bases, with 15 bases between. The CDR3 coding sequence is TGCGCCAGCAGTTTTGGACTGGGTGAAGGCTACACCTTC. Translating it yields CASSFGLGEGYTF.

The V and J genes are TRBV11-2 and TRBJ2-7; 9 bases are shared with TRBD2. V was clipped by 6 bases and J by 5 bases; unmatched bases: 11. The CDR3 has 15 amino acids. Germline V gene lookup returns CDR1 SGHAT and CDR2 FQNNGV. This chain's CDR3 is CASSRTSAEVNEQYF. The CDR3 DNA reads as TGTGCCAGCAGTCGGACTAGCGCCGAGGTAAACGAGCAGTACTTC.

The V gene is TRBV4-2, the J gene TRBJ2-7; TRBD1 matches 10 bases. The CDR3 loop spans 16 amino acids. The V gene's germline CDR1 is LGHNA and CDR2 YNFKEQ. The V gene end was trimmed by 1 base and the J gene end by 4 bases; junction bases not matched to a gene: 7. The DNA for the CDR3 is TGTGCCAGCAGCCAAGGTGATCCGGGACAGGGGTACGAGCAGTACTTC. This gives the protein CASSQGDPGQGYEQYF.

This chain links TRBV5-6 with TRBJ2-5; D call uncertain. Trimming removed 0 bases from V and 5 bases from J, with 11 bases in between. Germline CDR1 is SGHDT and CDR2 is YYEEEE. This CDR3 is built from 14 residues. The CDR3 DNA reads TGTGCCAGCAGCTTGGTTTCTGGGCGTGAGACCCAGTACTTC. Translating gives CASSLVSGRETQYF.

The V call is TRBV28, the J call TRBJ1-4; 9 nucleotides align to TRBD1. CDR1 MDHEN and CDR2 SYDVKM come from the germline V gene. This CDR3 is built from 14 residues. V was pared by 8 bases and J by 8 bases, with 9 bases of the junction left unmatched. The CDR3 spells CASAPDRGDEKLFF. The DNA for the CDR3 is TGTGCCAGCGCACCCGACAGGGGGGACGAAAAACTGTTTTTT.

This clone was recorded once. The chain uses TRBV11-3 and TRBJ2-7; TRBD1 matches at 8 bases. V trimming: 5 bases; J trimming: 5 bases; junction bases outside the gene matches: 5. CDR1 SGHNT and CDR2 YENEEA come from the germline V gene. CDR3 length: 13 amino acids. CDR3: CASSHDRGHEQYF. Here the CDR3 DNA reads TGTGCCAGCAGCCATGACAGGGGACACGAGCAGTACTTC.